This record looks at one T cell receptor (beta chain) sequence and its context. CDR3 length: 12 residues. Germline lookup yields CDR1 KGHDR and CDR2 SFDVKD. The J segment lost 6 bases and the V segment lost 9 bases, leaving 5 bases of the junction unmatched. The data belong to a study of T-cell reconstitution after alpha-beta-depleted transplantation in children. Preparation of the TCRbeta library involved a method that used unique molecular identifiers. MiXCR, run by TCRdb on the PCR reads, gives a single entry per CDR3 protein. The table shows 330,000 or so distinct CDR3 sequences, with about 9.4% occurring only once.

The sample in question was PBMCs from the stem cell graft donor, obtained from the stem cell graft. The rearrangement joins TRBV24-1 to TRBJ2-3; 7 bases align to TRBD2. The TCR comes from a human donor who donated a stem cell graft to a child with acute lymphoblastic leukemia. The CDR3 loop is CATATREDTQYF. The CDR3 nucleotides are TGTGCCACCGCGACGCGGGAGGATACGCAGTATTTT.